This TCR beta chain derives from a study of T cells after yellow fever vaccination. Germline loops: CDR1 KGHSH, CDR2 LQKENI. This CDR3 has 14 amino acids. J was trimmed by 2 bases and V by 5 bases; bases with no gene match: 5. In its sample, this clonotype was seen many times. TCRdb re-called the 5' RACE reads with MiXCR, one entry per CDR3 protein. The table shows tens of thousands of distinct CDR3 sequences, with roughly a tenth occurring only once. This chain links TRBV18 with TRBJ2-7; 8 nucleotides align to TRBD1. This TCR was sampled from a man younger than 35 who received the YFV17D yellow fever vaccine. The source was PBMCs, either bulk or a sorted T-cell subset (CD4+, CD8+, memory, or dextramer-sorted; not recorded which), collected around 14 days after the first yellow fever vaccination. CDR3 DNA: TGTGCCAGCTCAGTCGACAGGGGACCCTACGAGCAGTACTTC. Protein: CASSVDRGPYEQYF.